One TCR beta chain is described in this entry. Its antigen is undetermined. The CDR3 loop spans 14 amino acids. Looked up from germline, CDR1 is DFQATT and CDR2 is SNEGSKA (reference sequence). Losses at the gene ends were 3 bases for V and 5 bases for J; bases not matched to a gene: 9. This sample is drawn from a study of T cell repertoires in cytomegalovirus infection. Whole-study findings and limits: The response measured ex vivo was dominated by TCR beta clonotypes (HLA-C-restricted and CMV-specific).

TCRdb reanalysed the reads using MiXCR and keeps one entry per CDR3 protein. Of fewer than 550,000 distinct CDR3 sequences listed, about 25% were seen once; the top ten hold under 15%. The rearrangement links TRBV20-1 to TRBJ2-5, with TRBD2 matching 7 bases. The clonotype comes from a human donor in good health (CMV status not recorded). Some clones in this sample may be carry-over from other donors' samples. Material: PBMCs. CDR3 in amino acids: CSASAGVVKETQYF. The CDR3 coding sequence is TGCAGTGCTAGTGCGGGAGTTGTGAAGGAGACCCAGTACTTC.